The text below deals with one T cell receptor beta chain. V gave up 8 bases and J gave up 9 bases; unmatched junction bases: 13. The CDR3 runs to 17 residues. Germline lookup yields CDR1 MNHEY and CDR2 SMNVEV (reference sequence). This sample is drawn from a study of blood T cell repertoires in COVID-19. Study-wide context: The analysed material was cDNA or gDNA that came from T cells, B-cell-depleted T cells, or PBMCs.

Here immunoSEQ multiplex PCR was the method, and the copy in TCRdb shows in-frame clones only, minus some. The sample shows 450,000 or so clones, roughly nine tenths of them seen only once. The origin of this receptor is a man aged 18-30 years with COVID-19, enrolled during active disease. The V and J genes are TRBV27 and TRBJ2-1; 16 positions agree with TRBD2. The sample was peripheral blood. The CDR3 loop reads CASRPGTSGGAPLEQFF. CDR3 DNA: TGTGCCAGCCGTCCCGGGACTAGCGGGGGGGCCCCTCTTGAGCAGTTCTTC.